One and the same sample provided the 7 T cell receptor beta chains below, sequenced in a study of blood T cell repertoires in COVID-19. Sequencing used immunoSEQ multiplex PCR; TCRdb keeps in-frame clones, though not all of them. The repertoire holds tens of thousands of clones, with around four fifths as singletons. What was sequenced was peripheral blood. These receptors came from a man in his 70s with acute or convalescent COVID-19.

This CDR3 reads CASSLAAGNGYTF. CDR3 nucleotide sequence: TGTGCCAGCAGCTTAGCGGCAGGGAATGGCTACACCTTC. This chain joins TRBV11-2 and TRBJ1-2; weak D call: TRBD1 (5 bases). Between the trimmed V and J ends, which lost 1 base and 6 bases, there was a span of 9 bases. Per germline, CDR1 SGHAT and CDR2 FQNNGV. The CDR3 contains 13 residues.

The gene calls are TRBV4-1 and TRBJ1-4; the D gene is possibly TRBD1 (6 bases). V lost 0 bases, J lost 8 bases, and 22 bases lay in between. Germline values: CDR1 MGHRA, CDR2 YSYEKL. The CDR3 extends over 18 amino acids. CDR3 in DNA: TGCGCCAGCAGCCAAGAGCGTGGGGGGGGCGCCGGTGGCGAAAAACTGTTTTTT. Its translation is CASSQERGGGAGGEKLFF.

To note about this clone: An end of the junction does not agree with germline; a read error may underlie this. The genes are TRBV7-7 and TRBJ1-4, with D possibly TRBD1 on 6 matching bases. The germline gives CDR1 SSHAT, CDR2 FNYEAQ (reference sequence). CDR3 size: 14 residues. CDR3 coding DNA: TGTGCTAGCAGCCCCTTTGGGACACCCGAAAAACTGTTTTTT. It specifies CASSPFGTPEKLFF.

In its sample, this clone was seen a few times. The gene calls are TRBV5-1 and TRBJ2-5; 7 nucleotides agree with TRBD1. The V segment lost 5 bases and the J segment 2 bases; nucleotides outside the gene matches: 6. The CDR3 is made up of 14 amino acids. Germline-derived CDR1 and CDR2 are SGHRS and YFSETQ. CDR3 DNA sequence: TGCGCCAGCAGTCAGGGGACAGTACAAGAGACCCAGTACTTC. Encoded protein: CASSQGTVQETQYF. The full variable domain, in which reference TRBV5-1 and TRBJ2-5 provide the parts outside the CDR3, is KAGVTQTPRYLIKTRGQQVTLSCSPISGHRSVSWYQQTPGQGLQFLFEYFSETQRNKGNFPGRFSGRQFSNSRSEMNVSTLELGDSALYLCASSQGTVQETQYFGPGTRLLVL.

This chain's CDR3 is CASSLGSGGVGQYF. The DNA of the CDR3 is TGCGCCAGCAGCTTGGGCTCAGGGGGCGTTGGGCAGTACTTC. The rearrangement uses TRBV5-1 and TRBJ2-7; 8 positions match TRBD1. The V and J ends lost 0 bases and 9 bases, in that order; junction bases with no gene match: 8. CDR3 length equals 14 residues. Germline CDR1 is SGHRS and CDR2 is YFSETQ.

About this clone: The same CDR3 is also encoded by other DNA sequences in this sample. The CDR3 bases are TGTGCCAGCAGCCAGGAGAGCTCTGGAAACACCATATATTTT. Amino acid sequence: CASSQESSGNTIYF. V gene TRBV3-1 (or the pseudogene TRBV3-2) combines with J gene TRBJ1-3; D uncertain. V lost 3 bases to trimming and J lost 0 bases, with 6 bases between them. The CDR3 loop spans 14 amino acids. From germline, CDR1 is LGHDT and CDR2 YNNKEL (reference sequence).

The V and J genes are TRBV27 and TRBJ1-5, with a tentative D call TRBD1 (6 bases). The CDR3 contains 16 residues. Per the germline V gene, CDR1 is MNHEY and CDR2 is SMNVEV (reference sequence). V was trimmed by 3 bases and J by 5 bases, leaving 17 bases between them. In DNA, the CDR3 is TGTGCCAGCAGTTTGACGAAAGGGGGACGCCATCAGCCCCAGCATTTT. It translates to CASSLTKGGRHQPQHF.